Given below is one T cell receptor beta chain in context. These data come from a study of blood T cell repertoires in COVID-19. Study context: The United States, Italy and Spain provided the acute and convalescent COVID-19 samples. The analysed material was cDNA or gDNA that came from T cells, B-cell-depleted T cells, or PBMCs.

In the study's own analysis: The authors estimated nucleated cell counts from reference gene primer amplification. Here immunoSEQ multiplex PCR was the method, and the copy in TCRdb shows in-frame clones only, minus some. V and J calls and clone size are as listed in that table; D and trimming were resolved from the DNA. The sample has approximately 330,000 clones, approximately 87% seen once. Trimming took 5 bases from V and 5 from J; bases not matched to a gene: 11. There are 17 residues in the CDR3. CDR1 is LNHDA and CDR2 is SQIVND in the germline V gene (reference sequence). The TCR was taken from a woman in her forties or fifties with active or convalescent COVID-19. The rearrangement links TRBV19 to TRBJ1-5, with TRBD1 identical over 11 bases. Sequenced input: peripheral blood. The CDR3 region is CASSSTPRDRGYQPQHF. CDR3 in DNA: TGTGCCAGTAGTTCGACCCCCCGGGACAGGGGGTATCAGCCCCAGCATTTT.